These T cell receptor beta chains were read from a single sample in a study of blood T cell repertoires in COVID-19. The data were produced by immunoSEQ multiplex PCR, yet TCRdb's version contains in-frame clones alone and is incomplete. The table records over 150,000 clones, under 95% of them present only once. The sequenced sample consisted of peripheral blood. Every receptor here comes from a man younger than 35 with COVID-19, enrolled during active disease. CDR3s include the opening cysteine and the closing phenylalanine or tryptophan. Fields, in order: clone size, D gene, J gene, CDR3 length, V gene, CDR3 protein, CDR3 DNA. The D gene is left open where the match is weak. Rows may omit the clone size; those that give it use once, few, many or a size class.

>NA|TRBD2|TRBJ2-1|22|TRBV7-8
CASSLANYRGTTSGRQSNEQFF
TGTGCCAGCAGCTTAGCTAACTACAGGGGGACGACTAGCGGGAGGCAAAGCAATGAGCAGTTCTTC
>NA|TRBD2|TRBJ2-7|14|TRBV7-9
CASSQPGTTYEQYF
TGTGCCAGCAGCCAACCCGGGACTACCTACGAGCAGTACTTC
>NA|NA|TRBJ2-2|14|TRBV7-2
CASNLRSGTGELFF
TGTGCCAGCAACCTCAGATCAGGGACCGGGGAGCTGTTTTTT
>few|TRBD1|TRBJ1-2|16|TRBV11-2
CASSFSIRQGAGGYTF
TGTGCCAGCAGCTTCTCGATTCGGCAGGGGGCGGGTGGCTACACCTTC
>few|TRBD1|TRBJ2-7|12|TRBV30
CAWGTGGFKQYF
TGTGCCTGGGGGACAGGGGGCTTCAAGCAGTACTTC
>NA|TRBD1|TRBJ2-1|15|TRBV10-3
CAISEILQGADEQFF
TGTGCCATCAGTGAGATATTGCAGGGGGCGGATGAGCAGTTCTTC
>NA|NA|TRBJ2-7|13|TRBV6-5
CASSSGTNYEQYF
TGTGCCAGCAGCTCCGGGACAAACTACGAGCAGTACTTC
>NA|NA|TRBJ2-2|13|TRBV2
CASSARDTGELFF
TGTGCCAGCAGTGCAAGAGACACCGGGGAGCTGTTTTTT
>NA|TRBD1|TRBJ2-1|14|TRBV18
CASSRQGADNEQFF
TGTGCCAGCTCACGACAGGGGGCCGACAATGAGCAGTTCTTC
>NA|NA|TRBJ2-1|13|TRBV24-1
CATSDLGSRLPVF
TGTGCCACCAGTGATTTAGGCAGTAGACTCCCCGTCTTC
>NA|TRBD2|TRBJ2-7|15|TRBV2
CASRFRLAGGKEQYF
TGTGCCAGCAGGTTCCGACTAGCGGGAGGGAAGGAGCAGTACTTC
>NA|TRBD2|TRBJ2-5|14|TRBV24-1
CATRPSGRQETQYF
TGTGCCACCAGGCCTAGCGGTAGACAAGAGACCCAGTACTTC
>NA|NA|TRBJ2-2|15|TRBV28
CASSLLGLRTGELFF
TGTGCCAGCAGTTTATTGGGCCTACGGACCGGGGAGCTGTTTTTT
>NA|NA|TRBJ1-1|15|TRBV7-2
CASSLAAGGSLEAFF
TGTGCCAGCAGCTTAGCTGCAGGAGGAAGCCTTGAAGCTTTCTTT
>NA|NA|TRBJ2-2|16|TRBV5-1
CASSILGFANTGELFF
TGCGCCAGCAGCATTCTAGGCTTTGCGAACACCGGGGAGCTGTTTTTT
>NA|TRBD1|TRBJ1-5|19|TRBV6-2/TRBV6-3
CASSYFWAGGRVSNQPQHF
TGTGCCAGCAGTTACTTCTGGGCAGGGGGCCGGGTAAGCAATCAGCCCCAGCATTTT
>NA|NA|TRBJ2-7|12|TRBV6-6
CASSYGGTEQYF
TGTGCCAGCAGTTACGGGGGGACCGAGCAGTACTTC